This TCR beta chain comes out of a study of T cell responses to AZD1222 COVID-19 vaccine. A note on this clone: The target antigen is unknown.

Study conclusions and caveats: Within unmutated variant regions lay the reported targets of nearly half of spike-specific TCRs.

The V gene's germline CDR1 is MNHEY and CDR2 SVGAGI. CDR3 length: 13 residues. Sequenced by immunoSEQ multiplex PCR; TCRdb stores in-frame clones only, minus some. The table lists some 97,000 clones, 80% to 90% of them singletons. The clonotype was recovered from an adult in good health. Sequenced material: peripheral blood, taken on day 0 of MenACWY control vaccination. The V call is TRBV6-5, the J call TRBJ1-2; TRBD1 is a possible D gene (6 bases). CDR3 residues: CGTSGGRTEGYTF. DNA of the CDR3: TGTGGCACCTCCGGGGGGCGTACGGAAGGCTACACCTTC.